This TCR beta chain was captured by sequencing in a study of cytomegalovirus exposure and HLA in healthy donors. Study-level results: A few CMV-associated chains were confirmed in vitro to be specific for CMV antigens. TCR beta chain V- and J-gene trimming was linked, in a later analysis, to a missense variant in DCLRE1C. Per a later analysis, about 17,000 TCR beta sequences showed association with HLA alleles at 0.05 false discovery rate. Cytomegalovirus-associated TCR beta chains were listed, numbering some 180.

PCR used 60 Vbeta primers and 13 Jbeta primers. Sequencing was performed with immunoSEQ multiplex PCR; in TCRdb, only in-frame clones are kept and a portion is missing. The sample includes 45,000 to 65,000 clones, 73% of them seen just once. V dropped 2 bases and J dropped 1 base, with 11 bases sitting between them. This CDR3 has 15 residues. CDR1 is MGHDK and CDR2 is SYGVNS in the germline V gene. In regard to this clone: No antigen is known for it.

This chain joins TRBV25-1 and TRBJ2-5, with D possibly TRBD2 on 5 matching bases. Sequencing was carried out using PBMCs. The source of this sequence is a young man in good health and CMV-seronegative. This CDR3 is CASSEGWSGQETQYF. The CDR3 DNA reads as TGTGCCAGCAGTGAAGGGTGGAGCGGCCAAGAGACCCAGTACTTC.